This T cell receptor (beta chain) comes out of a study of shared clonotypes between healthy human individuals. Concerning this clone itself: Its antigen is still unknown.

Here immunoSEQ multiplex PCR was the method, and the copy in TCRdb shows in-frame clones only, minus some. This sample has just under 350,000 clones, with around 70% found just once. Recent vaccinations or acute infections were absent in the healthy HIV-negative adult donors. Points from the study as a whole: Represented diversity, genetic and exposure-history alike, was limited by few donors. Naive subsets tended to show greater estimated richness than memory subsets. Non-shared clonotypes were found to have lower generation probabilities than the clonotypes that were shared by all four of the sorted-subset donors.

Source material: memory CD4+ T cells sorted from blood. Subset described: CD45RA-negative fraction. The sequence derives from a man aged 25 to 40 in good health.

The CDR3 spells CASSFGQRDDEQFF. CDR3 in DNA: TGCGCCAGCAGCTTCGGACAGAGAGACGATGAGCAGTTCTTC. The rearrangement uses TRBV5-1 and TRBJ2-1; weak D call: TRBD1 (6 bases). This CDR3 is built from 14 residues. Germline loops: CDR1 SGHRS, CDR2 YFSETQ. Trimming took off 2 bases at V and 8 bases at J, with 14 bases between the two ends.